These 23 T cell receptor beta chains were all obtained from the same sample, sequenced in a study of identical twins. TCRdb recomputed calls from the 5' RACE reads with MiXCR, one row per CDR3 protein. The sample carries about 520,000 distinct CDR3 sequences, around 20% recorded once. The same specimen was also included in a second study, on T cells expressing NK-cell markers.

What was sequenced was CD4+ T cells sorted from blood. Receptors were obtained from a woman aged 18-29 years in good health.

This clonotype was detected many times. CDR3 region: CASSLVGNTGMNTEAFF. DNA for the CDR3: TGTGCCAGCAGCTTAGTCGGAAACACAGGGATGAACACTGAAGCTTTCTTT. V is TRBV7-2 and J is TRBJ1-1, with D perhaps matching TRBD1 (6 bases). The V gene lost 1 base and the J gene lost 0 bases, with 15 bases spanning the gap. The CDR3 totals 17 residues. Looked up from germline, CDR1 is SGHTA and CDR2 is FQGNSA.

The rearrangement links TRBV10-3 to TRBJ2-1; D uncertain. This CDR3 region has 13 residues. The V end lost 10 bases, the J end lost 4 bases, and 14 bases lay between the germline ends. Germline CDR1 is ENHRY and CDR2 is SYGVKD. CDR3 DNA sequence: TGTGCCACGGGTGGAAACAATTACAATGAGCAGTTCTTC. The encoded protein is CATGGNNYNEQFF.

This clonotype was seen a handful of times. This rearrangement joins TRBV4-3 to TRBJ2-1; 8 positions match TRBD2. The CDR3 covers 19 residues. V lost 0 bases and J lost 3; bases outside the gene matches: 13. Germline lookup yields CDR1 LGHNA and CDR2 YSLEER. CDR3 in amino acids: CASSQDPFGREDVYNEQFF. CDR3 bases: TGCGCCAGCAGCCAAGATCCCTTTGGGCGGGAGGACGTCTACAATGAGCAGTTCTTC.

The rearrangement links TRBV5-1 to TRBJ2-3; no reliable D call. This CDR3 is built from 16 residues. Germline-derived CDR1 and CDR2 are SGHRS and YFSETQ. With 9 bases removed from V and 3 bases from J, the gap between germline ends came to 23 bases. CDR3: CATQTGPSKETDTQYF. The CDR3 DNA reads TGCGCCACCCAAACCGGCCCGAGCAAGGAAACAGATACGCAGTATTTT.

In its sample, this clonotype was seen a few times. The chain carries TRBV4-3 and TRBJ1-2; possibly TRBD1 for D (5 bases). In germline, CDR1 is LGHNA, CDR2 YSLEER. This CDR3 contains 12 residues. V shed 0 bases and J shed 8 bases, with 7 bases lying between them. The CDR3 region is CASSQEGEGYTF. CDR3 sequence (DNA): TGCGCCAGCAGCCAAGAAGGGGAAGGCTACACCTTC.

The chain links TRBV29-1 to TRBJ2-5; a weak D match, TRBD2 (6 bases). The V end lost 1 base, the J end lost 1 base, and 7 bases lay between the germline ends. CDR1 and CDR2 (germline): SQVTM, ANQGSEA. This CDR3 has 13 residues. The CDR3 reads CSVEGGVQETQYF. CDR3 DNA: TGCAGCGTTGAAGGGGGGGTCCAAGAGACCCAGTACTTC.

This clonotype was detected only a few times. Here the CDR3 DNA reads TGTGCCAGCAGCCGGGACAGGATAAAGACCCAGTACTTC. Encoded protein: CASSRDRIKTQYF. V usage is TRBV27 and J usage is TRBJ2-5; 8 bases fit TRBD1. This CDR3 region has 13 residues. V lost 6 bases and J lost 6; bases outside the gene matches: 6. Germline CDR1 reads MNHEY; CDR2 reads SMNVEV (reference sequence).

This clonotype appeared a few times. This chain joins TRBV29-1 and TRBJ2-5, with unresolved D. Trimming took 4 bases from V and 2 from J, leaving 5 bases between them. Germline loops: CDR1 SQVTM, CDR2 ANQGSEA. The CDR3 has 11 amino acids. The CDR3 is CSVGPQETQYF. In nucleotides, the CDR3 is TGCAGCGTTGGGCCTCAAGAGACCCAGTACTTC.

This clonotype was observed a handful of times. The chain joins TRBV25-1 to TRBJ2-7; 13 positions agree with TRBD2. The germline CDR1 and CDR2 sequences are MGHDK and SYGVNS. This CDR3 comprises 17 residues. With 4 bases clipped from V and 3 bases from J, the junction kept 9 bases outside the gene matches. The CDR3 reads CASSGDPGTSGNYEQYF. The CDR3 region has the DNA TGTGCCAGCAGTGGCGATCCGGGGACTAGCGGGAACTACGAGCAGTACTTC.

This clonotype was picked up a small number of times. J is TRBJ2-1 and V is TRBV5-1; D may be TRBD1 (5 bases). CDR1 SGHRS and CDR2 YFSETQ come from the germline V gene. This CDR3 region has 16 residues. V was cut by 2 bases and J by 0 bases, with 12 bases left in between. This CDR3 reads CASSFGAASSYNEQFF. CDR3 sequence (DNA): TGCGCCAGCAGCTTTGGGGCGGCCAGCTCCTACAATGAGCAGTTCTTC.

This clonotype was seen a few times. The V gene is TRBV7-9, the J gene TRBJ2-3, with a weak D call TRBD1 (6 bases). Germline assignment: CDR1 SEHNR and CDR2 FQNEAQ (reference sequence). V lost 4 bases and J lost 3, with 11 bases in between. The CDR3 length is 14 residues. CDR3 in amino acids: CASSSYRETDTQYF. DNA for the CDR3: TGTGCCAGCAGCTCGTACAGGGAAACAGATACGCAGTATTTT.

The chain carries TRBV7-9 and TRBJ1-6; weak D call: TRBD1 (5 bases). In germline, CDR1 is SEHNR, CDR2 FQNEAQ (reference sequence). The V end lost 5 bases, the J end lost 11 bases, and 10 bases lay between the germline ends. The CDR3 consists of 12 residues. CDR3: CASSRPGTPLHF. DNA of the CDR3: TGTGCCAGCAGCCGACCAGGGACACCCCTCCACTTT. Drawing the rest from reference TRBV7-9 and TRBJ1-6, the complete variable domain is DTGVSQNPRHKITKRGQNVTFRCDPISEHNRLYWYRQTLGQGPEFLTYFQNEAQLEKSRLLSDRFSAERPKGSFSTLEIQRTEQGDSAMYLCASSRPGTPLHFGNGTRLTVT.

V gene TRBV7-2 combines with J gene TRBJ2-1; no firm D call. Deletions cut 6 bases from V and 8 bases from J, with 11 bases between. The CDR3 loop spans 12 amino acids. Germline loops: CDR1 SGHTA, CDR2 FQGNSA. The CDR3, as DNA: TGTGCCAGCAGGGGGTTCACGGATGAGCAGTTCTTC. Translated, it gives CASRGFTDEQFF.

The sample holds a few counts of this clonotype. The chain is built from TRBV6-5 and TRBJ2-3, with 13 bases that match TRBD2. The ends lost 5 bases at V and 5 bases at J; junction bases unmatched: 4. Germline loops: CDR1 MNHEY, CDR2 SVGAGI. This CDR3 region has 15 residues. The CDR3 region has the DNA TGTGCCAGCAGTACTAGCGGGGGGGCCGGAGATACGCAGTATTTT. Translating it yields CASSTSGGAGDTQYF.

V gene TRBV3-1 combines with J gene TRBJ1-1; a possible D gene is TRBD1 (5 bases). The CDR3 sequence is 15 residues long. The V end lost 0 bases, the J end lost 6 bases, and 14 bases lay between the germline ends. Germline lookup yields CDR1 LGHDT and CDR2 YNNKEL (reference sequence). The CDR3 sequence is CASSQDGARYSEAFF. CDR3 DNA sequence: TGTGCCAGCAGCCAAGATGGGGCCCGCTATTCTGAAGCTTTCTTT.

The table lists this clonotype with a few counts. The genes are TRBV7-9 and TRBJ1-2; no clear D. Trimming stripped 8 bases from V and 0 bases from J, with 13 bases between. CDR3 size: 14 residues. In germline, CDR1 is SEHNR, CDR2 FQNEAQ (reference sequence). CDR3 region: CASGRTDSNYGYTF. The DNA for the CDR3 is TGTGCCAGCGGACGGACGGATTCTAACTATGGCTACACCTTC.

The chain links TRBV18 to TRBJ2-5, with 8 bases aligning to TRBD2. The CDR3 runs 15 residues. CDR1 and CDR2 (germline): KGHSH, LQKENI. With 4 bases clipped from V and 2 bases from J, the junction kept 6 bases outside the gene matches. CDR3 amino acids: CASSRTSGGQETQYF. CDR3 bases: TGTGCCAGCTCACGAACTAGCGGAGGGCAAGAGACCCAGTACTTC.

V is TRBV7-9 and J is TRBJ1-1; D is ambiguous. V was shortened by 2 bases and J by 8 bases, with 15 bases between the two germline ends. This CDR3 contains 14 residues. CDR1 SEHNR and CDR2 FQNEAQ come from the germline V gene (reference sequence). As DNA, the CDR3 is TGTGCCAGCAGCTTAAGTGTTTGGGCGGCCGAAGCTTTCTTT. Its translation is CASSLSVWAAEAFF.

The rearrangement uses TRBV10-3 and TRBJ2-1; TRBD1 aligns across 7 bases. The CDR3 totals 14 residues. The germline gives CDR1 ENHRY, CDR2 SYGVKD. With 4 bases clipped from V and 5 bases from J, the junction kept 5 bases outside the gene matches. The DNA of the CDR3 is TGTGCCATCAGTGCGAGGACAGGAAACAATGAGCAGTTCTTC. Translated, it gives CAISARTGNNEQFF.

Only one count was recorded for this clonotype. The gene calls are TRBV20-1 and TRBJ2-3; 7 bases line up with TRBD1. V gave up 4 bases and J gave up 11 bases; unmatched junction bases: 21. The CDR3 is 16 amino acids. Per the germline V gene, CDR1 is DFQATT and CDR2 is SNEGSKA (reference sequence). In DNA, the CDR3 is TGCAGTGCTACCCGACAGGGACCGAACCCCGAGGTTGGGCAGTATTTT. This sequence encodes CSATRQGPNPEVGQYF.

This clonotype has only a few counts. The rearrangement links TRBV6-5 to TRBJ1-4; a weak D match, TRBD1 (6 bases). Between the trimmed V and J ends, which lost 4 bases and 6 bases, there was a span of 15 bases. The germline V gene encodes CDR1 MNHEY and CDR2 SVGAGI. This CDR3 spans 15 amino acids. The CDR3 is CASSSGGAGDEKLFF. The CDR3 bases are TGTGCCAGCAGTTCAGGTGGGGCAGGGGATGAAAAACTGTTTTTT.

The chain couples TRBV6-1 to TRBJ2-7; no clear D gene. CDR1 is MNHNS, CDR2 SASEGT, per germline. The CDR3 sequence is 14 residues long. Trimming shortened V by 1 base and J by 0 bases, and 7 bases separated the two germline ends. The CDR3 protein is CASSEVDNSYEQYF. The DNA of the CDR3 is TGTGCCAGCAGTGAAGTAGACAACTCCTACGAGCAGTACTTC.

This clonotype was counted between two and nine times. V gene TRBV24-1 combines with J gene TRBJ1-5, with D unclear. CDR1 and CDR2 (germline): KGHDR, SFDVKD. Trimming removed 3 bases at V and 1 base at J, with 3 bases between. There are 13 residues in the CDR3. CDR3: CATSDRSNQPQHF. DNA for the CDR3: TGTGCCACCAGTGATCGGAGCAATCAGCCCCAGCATTTT.